This entry features one T cell receptor (beta chain) sequence. The antigen remains undetermined. The data were taken from a study of cytomegalovirus exposure and HLA in healthy donors. Study-level points and caveats: Across HLA loci, a later analysis found differing TCR association rates, with DRB1 most and HLA-C fewest. Most subjects had HLA-A and HLA-B alleles reportedly predicted accurately by TCR beta sequences.

Germline-derived CDR1 and CDR2 are MNHEY and SVGAGI. The V gene lost 7 bases and the J gene lost 2 bases, with 15 bases spanning the gap. The CDR3 length is 15 residues. The study ran its PCR with 60 Vbeta and 13 Jbeta primers. The protocol was immunoSEQ multiplex PCR, while the TCRdb copy is restricted to in-frame clones and leaves out a portion. This table holds roughly 100,000 clones, 55% to 75% found once. V usage is TRBV6-5 and J usage is TRBJ1-5; D is perhaps TRBD1 (5 bases). The clonotype was recovered from a man aged 25 to 40 in good health and CMV-seropositive. What was sequenced was PBMCs. For the CDR3, the DNA is TGTGCCAGCACCCAAAGGGGTTTACGCAATCAGCCCCAGCATTTT. Encoded protein: CASTQRGLRNQPQHF.